The sequence of this T cell receptor beta chain was determined in a study of blood T cell repertoires in COVID-19 (dated by TCRdb to the early 2020s). Context from the whole study: Samples covering the acute and convalescent phases of COVID-19 were provided by collaborators in the United States, Italy and Spain. The material from the prospective study consisted of cDNA or gDNA derived from T cells, B-cell-depleted T cells, or PBMCs. Subjects who had been exposed to COVID-19, were actively infected with it, or had recovered from it provided the deeply sampled blood TCRbeta repertoires that made up the dataset. The repertoires were released in a freely available public database meant as a resource for research on the immune response to SARS-CoV-2. Samples came from the ongoing ImmuneRACE study (first 160 participants) plus 1,254 subjects from 6 global collaborators. Nearly every sample came with metadata listing a de-identified subject ID, COVID-19 status, age in years and sex. HLA class I and class II types, where available, came from metadata supplied by the sample provider rather than from assay-based typing.

TCRbeta CDR3 regions were amplified from genomic DNA using the immunoSEQ Assay, a bias-controlled multiplex PCR. The published analysis was carried out like this. Within the assay, amplification of reference gene primers was used to estimate how many nucleated cells each sample contained. Sequence reads were collapsed and filtered to measure the absolute abundance of every unique TCRbeta CDR3 rearrangement. For each sample, productive Simpson clonality was calculated as the square root of Simpson's diversity index across productive rearrangements. This immuneACCESS table, as held by TCRdb, lists in-frame sequences with V and J called but not all clones. Of the missing ones, under half trace to an unresolved V gene in checked studies; the others have no known cause. V, J and clone size are taken as reported in that table, and D and trimming were inferred from the DNA itself. The sample profile shows just over 650,000 clones; over 80% of them were found once. The top ten clonotypes cover under 0.3% of the sample.

Spanning cysteine to phenylalanine, the CDR3 consists of 16 amino acids. Left in the record is the CDR3 DNA by itself, 48 bases read in frame from the first base. V loses 5 bases at its end and J loses 5 bases; junction bases beyond the gene matches: 9. The germline V gene yields LGHNT for CDR1 and FRNRAP for CDR2. Collaborating institutions collected whole blood in K2EDTA tubes following their own protocols. For TCRbeta analysis, collaborators shipped samples in one of three forms: frozen whole blood, isolated PBMCs, or DNA extracted from either of those sample types. A single count supports this clone. Its target antigen remains unknown. Base qualities are missing; no much larger clone stands one base away. Overall study outcomes, separate from this receptor: Clinical and demographic metadata were provided uncurated, with the amount varying by source and participant.

Specimen: peripheral blood. The V and J genes are TRBV12-5 and TRBJ2-2; 9 middle bases align to TRBD1. The sequence derives from a young woman with acute or convalescent COVID-19. The CDR3 region reads CASGAPRDRVTGELFF. The nucleotides are TGTGCTAGTGGTGCCCCCCGGGACAGGGTTACCGGGGAGCTGTTTTTT.